Presented here are 15 T cell receptor beta chains from one specimen sequenced in a study of cytomegalovirus exposure and HLA in healthy donors. The PCR had 60 Vbeta and 13 Jbeta primers. Sequenced by immunoSEQ multiplex PCR; TCRdb stores in-frame clones only, minus some. The profile covers 150,000 to 200,000 clones, with over 60% appearing a single time and roughly 1.6% taken by the ten largest. The specimen was PBMCs. All receptors come from a girl aged 5-17 years in good health and CMV-seronegative.

This clone has only a few counts. The chain joins TRBV29-1 to TRBJ1-5; weak D call: TRBD1 (5 bases). The CDR3 is 13 residues long. Germline loops: CDR1 SQVTM, CDR2 ANQGSEA. The CDR3, as DNA: TGCAGTGCACAGGAGCAGAGCAATCAGCCCCAGCATTTT. Protein product: CSAQEQSNQPQHF.

This clone was seen only a few times. This chain joins TRBV19 and TRBJ2-1; tentatively, D is TRBD1 (6 bases). The CDR3 length is 15 residues. The V gene's germline CDR1 is LNHDA and CDR2 SQIVND (reference sequence). V was shortened by 7 bases and J by 3 bases, with 16 bases between the two germline ends. CDR3 bases: TGTGCCAGTATGGCCGACAGGTCCTTCTACAATGAGCAGTTCTTC. This gives the protein CASMADRSFYNEQFF.

J is TRBJ2-3 and V is TRBV10-2, with a possible D match to TRBD2 (5 bases). The CDR3 sequence is 15 residues long. V lost 2 bases and J 0 bases, leaving 9 bases between the germline ends. Germline V gene lookup returns CDR1 WSHSY and CDR2 SAAADI. The CDR3 region is CASSEGLPSTDTQYF. The CDR3 region has the DNA TGCGCCAGCAGTGAGGGACTTCCTAGCACAGATACGCAGTATTTT.

The chain carries TRBV19 and TRBJ1-3; D is undetermined. CDR1 is LNHDA and CDR2 is SQIVND in the germline V gene (reference sequence). V was pared by 6 bases and J by 9 bases, with 15 bases between. The CDR3 has 13 amino acids. CDR3 DNA sequence: TGTGCCAGTAGGGACCGGGATTTGAGCACCATATATTTT. The encoded protein is CASRDRDLSTIYF.

This chain uses TRBV5-1 with TRBJ1-6, with 12 bases lining up with TRBD1. Germline V lookup: CDR1 SGHRS, CDR2 YFSETQ. Unmatched junction bases numbered 4, after V lost 4 bases and J lost 8 bases. CDR3 length: 15 amino acids. As DNA, the CDR3 is TGCGCCAGCAGCCCTGGGACAGGGGGCGATTCACCCCTCCACTTT. Protein: CASSPGTGGDSPLHF.

The chain joins TRBV5-4 to TRBJ1-4; no firm D call. Trimming removed 3 bases at V and 4 bases at J, with 4 bases between. CDR3 length: 12 amino acids. CDR1 is SGHNT and CDR2 is YYREEE in the germline V gene (reference sequence). CDR3: CASSWSNEKLFF. CDR3 sequence (DNA): TGTGCCAGCAGCTGGAGTAATGAAAAACTGTTTTTT.

This clone has just a few counts. V and J are TRBV7-3 and TRBJ1-1; 7 positions match TRBD1. The germline gives CDR1 SGHTA, CDR2 FQGTGA. Trimming cost V 6 bases and J 3 bases; bases outside gene matches: 7. The CDR3 is 14 residues long. The CDR3 bases are TGTGCCAGCAGTCTGGTCGGACAGGACACTGAAGCTTTCTTT. Translated: CASSLVGQDTEAFF.

The V and J genes are TRBV11-2 and TRBJ2-1; 7 bases match TRBD1. After removal of 4 bases from V and 5 bases from J, the junction contained 5 bases not matched to a gene. In germline, CDR1 is SGHAT, CDR2 FQNNGV. The CDR3 contains 14 residues. CDR3 protein: CASSSGQPHNEQFF. The CDR3 bases are TGTGCCAGCAGCTCGGGACAGCCCCACAATGAGCAGTTCTTC.

The CDR3 is CASSPFSGNTIYF. The CDR3 coding sequence is TGTGCCAGCAGCCCCTTCTCTGGAAACACCATATATTTT. The chain carries TRBV9 and TRBJ1-3; D is uncertain. The CDR3 loop spans 13 amino acids. Germline CDR1 is SGDLS and CDR2 is YYNGEE. Trimming left V 4 bases short and J 0 bases short, with 5 bases between.

This clone showed up many times. J is TRBJ1-5 and V is TRBV30, with D unresolved. Between the trimmed V and J ends, which lost 1 base and 8 bases, there was a span of 15 bases. This CDR3 comprises 14 residues. Per the germline V gene, CDR1 is GTSNPN and CDR2 is SVGIG (reference sequence). CDR3 nucleotide sequence: TGTGCCTGGAGTGCTTCTCCAGTGGGAGAGCCCCAGCATTTT. It encodes CAWSASPVGEPQHF.

V is TRBV9 and J is TRBJ1-5; 8 bases are shared with TRBD1. The CDR3 is 16 amino acids. Looked up from germline, CDR1 is SGDLS and CDR2 is YYNGEE. V lost 0 bases, J lost 8 bases, and 10 bases stayed unmatched. The DNA for the CDR3 is TGTGCCAGCAGCGTAGGAATTCAGGGGGCGGGAGAGCCCCAGCATTTT. Translated, it gives CASSVGIQGAGEPQHF.

This chain uses TRBV6-5 with TRBJ2-5; D is possibly TRBD2 (6 bases). V gave up 6 bases and J gave up 4 bases, with 15 bases separating them. There are 14 residues in the CDR3. CDR1 and CDR2 from the germline V gene are MNHEY and SVGAGI. In nucleotides, the CDR3 is TGTGCCAGCAGGCCGACGGGGGTTGGAGAGACCCAGTACTTC. Amino acid sequence: CASRPTGVGETQYF.

The chain uses TRBV7-9 and TRBJ2-7, with 9 bases aligning to TRBD2. The CDR3 has 18 residues. J was trimmed by 3 bases and V by 3 bases; bases with no gene match: 15. CDR1 and CDR2 from the germline V gene are SEHNR and FQNEAQ (reference sequence). In nucleotides, the CDR3 is TGTGCCAGCAGCTTCCCTCCAGCGGGGGGCATTCACCTCTACGAGCAGTACTTC. Its translation is CASSFPPAGGIHLYEQYF.

The genes are TRBV28 and TRBJ2-6, with TRBD2 identical over 7 bases. This CDR3 region has 18 residues. Germline V CDR1 and CDR2: MDHEN, SYDVKM. Losses at the gene ends were 10 bases for V and 0 bases for J; bases not matched to a gene: 15. DNA of the CDR3: TGTGCCACCAACACTTGGGGGGGGGTCTCCTCTGGGGCCAACGTCCTGACTTTC. Protein product: CATNTWGGVSSGANVLTF.

Remarks on this clone: Other DNA sequences of this sample code for an identical CDR3. The V and J genes are TRBV7-3 and TRBJ2-1; 7 bases align to TRBD1. This CDR3 is built from 14 residues. CDR1 and CDR2 from the germline V gene are SGHTA and FQGTGA. Trimming cost V 5 bases and J 4 bases; bases outside gene matches: 5. The CDR3 sequence is CASSPGTAYNEQFF. The CDR3 region has the DNA TGTGCCAGCAGCCCCGGGACAGCATACAATGAGCAGTTCTTC.